One sample yielded the 2 T cell receptor beta chains listed below, sequenced in a study of blood T cell repertoires in COVID-19. The repertoire was sequenced with immunoSEQ multiplex PCR; TCRdb's copy has only in-frame clones and lacks some. In the table there are around 250,000 clones, around 83% of which are singletons. Sequencing was done on a sample of PBMCs or T cells enriched from blood (not recorded which). The receptors originated from a woman aged 50 to 65 who had been exposed to COVID-19.

The V and J genes are TRBV5-1 and TRBJ1-2, with TRBD1 matching over 8 bases. CDR1 and CDR2 from the germline V gene are SGHRS and YFSETQ. The junction had 4 bases not matched to a gene; V was cut back by 0 bases and J by 6 bases. This CDR3 contains 14 residues. The CDR3 DNA follows: TGCGCCAGCAGCTTGGCCCCGACAGGGGATGGCTACACCTTC. As protein: CASSLAPTGDGYTF. The full variable domain, in which reference TRBV5-1 and TRBJ1-2 provide the parts outside the CDR3, is KAGVTQTPRYLIKTRGQQVTLSCSPISGHRSVSWYQQTPGQGLQFLFEYFSETQRNKGNFPGRFSGRQFSNSRSEMNVSTLELGDSALYLCASSLAPTGDGYTFGSGTRLTVV.

This sequence joins TRBV28 and TRBJ1-5; 10 nucleotides align to TRBD1. The CDR3 is 13 residues long. Germline-derived CDR1 and CDR2 are MDHEN and SYDVKM. CDR3: CAADRGGNQPQHF. DNA of the CDR3: TGTGCTGCGGACAGGGGGGGAAATCAGCCCCAGCATTTT.